This T cell receptor (beta chain) stems from a study of T cell responses to AZD1222 COVID-19 vaccine. Overall study results and limits: White British people made up most donors, females outnumbered males, and clonal diversity was possibly underestimated. Spike-spanning, vaccine-associated CD4 TCRs were dominant at 160-218 and 743-854. After the peak T cell response, and only then, were repertoires sampled.

A note on this clone: What it binds is not known.

Method: immunoSEQ multiplex PCR; TCRdb's copy keeps in-frame clones and lacks some. The profile shows fewer than 150,000 clones, about 89% of them singletons. This CDR3 contains 13 residues. Trimming shortened V by 2 bases and J by 6 bases, and 10 bases separated the two germline ends. Per germline, CDR1 SGHTA and CDR2 FQGNSA. The chain carries TRBV7-2 and TRBJ1-2, with no clear D. This receptor was taken from an adult who received the AZD1222 COVID-19 vaccine. Sequencing used peripheral blood, obtained 28 days after the second AZD1222 dose. The CDR3 here is CASSLRGYHGYTF. DNA for the CDR3: TGTGCCAGCAGCTTACGCGGGTATCATGGCTACACCTTC.